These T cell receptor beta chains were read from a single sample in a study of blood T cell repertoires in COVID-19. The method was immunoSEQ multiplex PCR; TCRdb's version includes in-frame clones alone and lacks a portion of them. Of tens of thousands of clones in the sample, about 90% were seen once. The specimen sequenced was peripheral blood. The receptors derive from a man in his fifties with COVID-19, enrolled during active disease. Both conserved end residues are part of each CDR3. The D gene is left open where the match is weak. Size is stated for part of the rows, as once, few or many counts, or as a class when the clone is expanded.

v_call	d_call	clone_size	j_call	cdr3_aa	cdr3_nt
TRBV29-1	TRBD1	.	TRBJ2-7	CSVALTQGPDEQYF	TGCAGCGTTGCATTAACACAGGGGCCGGACGAGCAGTACTTC
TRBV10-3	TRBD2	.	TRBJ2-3	CATRTSGVTDTQYF	TGTGCCACCAGGACTAGCGGGGTCACAGATACGCAGTATTTT
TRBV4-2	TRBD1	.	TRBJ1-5	CASSQDVRQGAQPQHF	TGTGCCAGCAGCCAAGATGTTAGGCAGGGGGCTCAGCCCCAGCATTTT
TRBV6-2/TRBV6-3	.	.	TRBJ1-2	CASSSDFNYGYTF	TGTGCCAGCAGTTCAGACTTTAACTATGGCTACACCTTC
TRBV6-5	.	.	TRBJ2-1	CASTSTLYNEQFF	TGTGCCAGCACAAGCACACTATACAATGAGCAGTTCTTC
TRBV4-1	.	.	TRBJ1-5	CASSQDRGNQPQHF	TGCGCCAGCAGCCAAGACAGGGGTAATCAGCCCCAGCATTTT
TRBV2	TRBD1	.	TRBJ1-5	CASSVQGRNQPQHF	TGTGCCAGCAGTGTACAGGGGAGAAATCAGCCCCAGCATTTT
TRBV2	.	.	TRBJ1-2	CASRRQDGYTF	TGTGCCAGCAGGCGACAGGATGGCTACACCTTC
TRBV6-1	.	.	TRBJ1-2	CASSEWTWNGYTF	TGTGCCAGCAGTGAATGGACTTGGAATGGCTACACCTTC
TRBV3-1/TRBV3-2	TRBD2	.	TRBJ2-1	CASSSSGGVYNEQFF	TGTGCCAGCAGTAGTAGCGGGGGGGTGTACAATGAGCAGTTCTTC
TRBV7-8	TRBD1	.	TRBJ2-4	CASSRGTGSMDIQYF	TGTGCCAGCAGCCGAGGGACAGGGTCAATGGACATTCAGTACTTC
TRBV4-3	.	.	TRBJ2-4	CASSQDAGQKNIQYF	TGCGCCAGCAGCCAAGACGCGGGACAGAAAAACATTCAGTACTTC
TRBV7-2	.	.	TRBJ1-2	CASSLESVRVFYGYTF	TGTGCCAGCAGCTTAGAGTCAGTCAGGGTTTTTTATGGCTACACCTTC
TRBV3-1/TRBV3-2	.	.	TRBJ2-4	CASSQAGYKNIQYF	TGTGCCAGCAGCCAAGCAGGCTACAAAAACATTCAGTACTTC
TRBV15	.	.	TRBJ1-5	CATSRAQGFWPQHF	TGTGCCACCAGCAGAGCCCAGGGGTTCTGGCCCCAGCATTTT
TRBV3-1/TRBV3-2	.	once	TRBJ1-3	CASSRDRPGLANTIYF	TGTGCCAGCAGCCGCGACCGCCCGGGACTAGCAAACACCATATATTTT
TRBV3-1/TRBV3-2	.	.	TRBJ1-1	CASSQQGSFTEAFF	TGTGCCAGCAGCCAACAGGGGTCTTTCACTGAAGCTTTCTTT
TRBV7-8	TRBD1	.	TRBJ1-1	CASSPRDRVANTEAFF	TGTGCCAGCAGCCCCCGGGACAGGGTGGCGAACACTGAAGCTTTCTTT
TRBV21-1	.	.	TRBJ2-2	CASSKRGSDCAGELFF	TGTGCCAGCAGCAAACGAGGGTCGGACTGCGCCGGGGAGCTGTTTTTT
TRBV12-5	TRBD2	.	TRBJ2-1	CASGSPGLAARNEQFF	TGTGCTAGTGGTTCCCCAGGGCTAGCGGCCAGGAATGAGCAGTTCTTC
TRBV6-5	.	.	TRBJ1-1	CAIVGQLHGNTEAFF	TGTGCCATCGTTGGACAGTTACACGGGAACACTGAAGCTTTCTTT
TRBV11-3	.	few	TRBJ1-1	CASSLDEALNTEAFF	TGTGCCAGCAGCTTAGACGAGGCCCTGAACACTGAAGCTTTCTTT
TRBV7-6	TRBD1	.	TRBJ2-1	CASSGYGQGFYNEQFF	TGTGCCAGCAGCGGTTATGGACAGGGATTCTACAATGAGCAGTTCTTC
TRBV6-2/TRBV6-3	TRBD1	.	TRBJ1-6	CASSVTGGNSPLHF	TGTGCCAGCAGTGTGACAGGGGGAAATTCACCCCTCCACTTT
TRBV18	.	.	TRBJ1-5	CASSPPGGMNQPQHF	TGTGCCAGCTCACCACCGGGGGGGATGAATCAGCCCCAGCATTTT
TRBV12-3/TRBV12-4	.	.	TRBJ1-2	CASSFSGRGYTF	TGTGCCAGCAGTTTTTCGGGGAGAGGCTACACCTTC
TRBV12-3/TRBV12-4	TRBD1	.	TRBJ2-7	CASSSYRGYEQYF	TGTGCCAGCAGTTCGTACAGGGGTTACGAGCAGTACTTC
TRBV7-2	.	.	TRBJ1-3	CASSLEGRGTIYF	TGTGCCAGCAGCTTAGAGGGGAGGGGCACCATATATTTT
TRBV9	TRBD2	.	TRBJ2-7	CASSASGGGVYEQYF	TGTGCCAGCAGCGCCTCGGGGGGAGGAGTCTACGAGCAGTACTTC
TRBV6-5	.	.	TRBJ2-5	CASSSLAQETQYF	TGTGCCAGCAGTTCACTAGCACAAGAGACCCAGTACTTC
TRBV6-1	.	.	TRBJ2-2	CASSDLLATNTGELFF	TGTGCCAGCAGTGATCTTCTAGCGACGAACACCGGGGAGCTGTTTTTT
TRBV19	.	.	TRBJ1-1	CATQGTEAFF	TGTGCCACACAGGGAACTGAAGCTTTCTTT
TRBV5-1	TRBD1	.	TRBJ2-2	CASSWTGGTLGELFF	TGCGCCAGCAGCTGGACAGGGGGCACCCTTGGGGAGCTGTTTTTT
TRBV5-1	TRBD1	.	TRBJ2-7	CASSLQGGNYEQYF	TGCGCCAGCAGCCTACAGGGGGGAAACTACGAGCAGTACTTC
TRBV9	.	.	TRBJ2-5	CASSVEVTRETQYF	TGTGCCAGCAGCGTTGAGGTAACAAGAGAGACCCAGTACTTC
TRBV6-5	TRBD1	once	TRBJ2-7	CASSLDTNRGEQYF	TGTGCCAGCAGTCTGGACACCAACAGGGGTGAGCAGTACTTC
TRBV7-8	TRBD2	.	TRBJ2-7	CASSVSSGNSYEQYF	TGTGCCAGCAGCGTTTCTAGCGGGAACTCCTACGAGCAGTACTTC
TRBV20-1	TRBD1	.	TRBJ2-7	CSASDTGASSYEQYF	TGCAGTGCTAGTGATACAGGGGCGAGCTCCTACGAGCAGTACTTC
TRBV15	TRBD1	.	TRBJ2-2	CATAERVRQGATGELFF	TGTGCCACAGCGGAGCGGGTCAGACAGGGGGCTACCGGGGAGCTGTTTTTT
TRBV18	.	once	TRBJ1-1	CASSPRGGDTEAFF	TGTGCCAGCTCACCACGGGGGGGCGACACTGAAGCTTTCTTT
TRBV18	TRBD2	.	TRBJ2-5	CASSPQQVPGGQETQYF	TGTGCCAGCTCACCCCAACAGGTTCCGGGGGGACAAGAGACCCAGTACTTC
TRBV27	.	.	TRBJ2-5	CASSLRRGFLETQYF	TGTGCCAGCAGTTTGCGTAGGGGGTTCTTGGAGACCCAGTACTTC
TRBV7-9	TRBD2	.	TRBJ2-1	CASSLGLAGDEQFF	TGTGCCAGCAGCTTAGGCCTAGCGGGGGATGAGCAGTTCTTC
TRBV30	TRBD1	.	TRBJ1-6	CAWSRQGGSYNSPLHF	TGTGCCTGGAGTCGACAGGGAGGCTCCTATAATTCACCCCTCCACTTT
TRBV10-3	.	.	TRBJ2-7	CAISQGSNYYEQYF	TGTGCCATCAGCCAGGGTTCCAACTACTACGAGCAGTACTTC